The count of the clone carrying this T cell receptor (beta chain) is one. Its antigen is not identified. This record belongs to a study of a mutant IDH1 vaccine in newly diagnosed glioma. Clones were sequenced by immunoSEQ multiplex PCR, and TCRdb holds only the in-frame ones, with some missing. Of 45,000 to 60,000 clones listed, 75% to 95% were seen once; the top ten hold 2% to 2.5%. Noted time point: week 11, during vaccination. It was 300 ug of mutant IDH1 20-mer peptide that made up each vaccine dose, given with topical imiquimod. Sequencing used PBMCs, obtained from a glioma patient whose treatment included an IDH1 peptide vaccine. The source is a man between 45 and 60 years old with glioma.

For the CDR3, the DNA is TGTGCCAGCAGGATGGGGCCGAACACCGGGGAGCTGTTTTTT. Its protein product is CASRMGPNTGELFF. The chain has TRBV27 and TRBJ2-2; TRBD1 might be the D (5 bases). The germline V gene encodes CDR1 MNHEY and CDR2 SMNVEV (reference sequence). CDR3 length: 14 amino acids. V was cut by 6 bases and J by 0 bases, with 8 bases left in between.